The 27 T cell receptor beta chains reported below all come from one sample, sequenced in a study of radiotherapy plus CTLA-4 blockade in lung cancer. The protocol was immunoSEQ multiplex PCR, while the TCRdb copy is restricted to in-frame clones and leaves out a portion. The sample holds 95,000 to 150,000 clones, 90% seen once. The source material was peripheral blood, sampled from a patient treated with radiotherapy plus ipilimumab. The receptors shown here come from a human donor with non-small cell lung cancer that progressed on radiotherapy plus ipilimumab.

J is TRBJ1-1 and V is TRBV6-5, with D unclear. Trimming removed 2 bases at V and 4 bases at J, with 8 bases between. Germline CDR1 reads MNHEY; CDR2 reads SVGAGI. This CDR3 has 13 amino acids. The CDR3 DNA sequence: TGTGCCAGCAGTTACGGAAGGTCCACTGAAGCTTTCTTT. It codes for CASSYGRSTEAFF.

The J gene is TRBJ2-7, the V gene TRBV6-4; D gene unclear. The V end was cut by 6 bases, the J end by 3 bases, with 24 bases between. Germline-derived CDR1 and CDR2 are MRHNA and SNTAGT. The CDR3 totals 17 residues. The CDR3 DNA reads TGTGCCAGCAGATACTTATTCGAGAAGGGCCGAAGCTACGAGCAGTACTTC. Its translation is CASRYLFEKGRSYEQYF.

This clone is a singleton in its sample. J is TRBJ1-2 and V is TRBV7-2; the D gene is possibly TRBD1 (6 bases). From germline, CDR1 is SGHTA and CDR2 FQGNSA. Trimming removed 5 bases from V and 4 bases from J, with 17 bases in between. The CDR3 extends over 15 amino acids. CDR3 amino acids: CASSNRDTRLYGYTF. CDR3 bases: TGTGCCAGCAGCAACCGGGACACCAGACTCTATGGCTACACCTTC.

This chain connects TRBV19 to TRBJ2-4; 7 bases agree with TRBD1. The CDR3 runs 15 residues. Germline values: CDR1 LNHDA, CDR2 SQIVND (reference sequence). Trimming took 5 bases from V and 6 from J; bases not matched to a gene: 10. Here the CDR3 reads CASSLNRGGGNIQYF. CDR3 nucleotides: TGTGCCAGTAGTCTCAACAGGGGTGGGGGAAACATTCAGTACTTC.

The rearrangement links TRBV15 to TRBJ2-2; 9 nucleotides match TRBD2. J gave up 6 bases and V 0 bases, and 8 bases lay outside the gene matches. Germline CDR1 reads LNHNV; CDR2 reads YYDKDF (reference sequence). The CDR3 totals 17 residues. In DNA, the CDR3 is TGTGCCACCAGCAGAGAATCGCGGGAGGGCCCTCCCGGGGAGCTGTTTTTT. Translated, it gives CATSRESREGPPGELFF. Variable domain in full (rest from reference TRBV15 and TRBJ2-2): DAMVIQNPRYQVTQFGKPVTLSCSQTLNHNVMYWYQQKSSQAPKLLFHYYDKDFNNEADTPDNFQSRRPNTSFCFLDIRSPGLGDTAMYLCATSRESREGPPGELFFGEGSRLTVL.

CDR3 loop: CASSPTGVRSSYEQYF. The CDR3 nucleotides read TGTGCCAGCTCACCTACAGGGGTGCGGAGCTCCTACGAGCAGTACTTC. This chain joins TRBV18 and TRBJ2-7, with TRBD1 matching over 7 bases. This CDR3 comprises 16 residues. V shed 3 bases and J 0 bases; nucleotides not matched to a gene: 8. In germline, CDR1 is KGHSH, CDR2 LQKENI.

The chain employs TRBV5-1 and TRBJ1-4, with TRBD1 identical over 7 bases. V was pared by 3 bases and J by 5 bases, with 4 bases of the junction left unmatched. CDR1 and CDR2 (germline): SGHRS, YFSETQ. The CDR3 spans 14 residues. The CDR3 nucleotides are TGCGCCAGCAGCTCAGCGACAGGGAATGAAAAACTGTTTTTT. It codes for CASSSATGNEKLFF.

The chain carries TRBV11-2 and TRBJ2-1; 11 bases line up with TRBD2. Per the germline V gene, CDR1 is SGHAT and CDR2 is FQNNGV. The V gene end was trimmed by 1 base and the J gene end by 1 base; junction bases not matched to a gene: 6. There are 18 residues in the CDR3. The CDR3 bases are TGTGCCAGCAGCTTAGGCTCTAGCGGGGGGACATCCTACAATGAGCAGTTCTTC. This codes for CASSLGSSGGTSYNEQFF.

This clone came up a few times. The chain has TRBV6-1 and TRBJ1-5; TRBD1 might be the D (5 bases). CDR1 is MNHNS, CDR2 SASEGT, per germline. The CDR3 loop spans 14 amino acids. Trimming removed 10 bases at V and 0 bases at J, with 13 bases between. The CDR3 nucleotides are TGTGCCACCAGGGAGGGAAGTAGCAATCAGCCCCAGCATTTT. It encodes CATREGSSNQPQHF.

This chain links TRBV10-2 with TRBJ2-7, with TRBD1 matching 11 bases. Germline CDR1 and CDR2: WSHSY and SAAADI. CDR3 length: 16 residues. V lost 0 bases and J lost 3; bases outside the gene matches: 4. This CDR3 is CASSESTGQGVYEQYF. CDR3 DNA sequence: TGCGCCAGCAGTGAGTCGACGGGACAGGGGGTCTACGAGCAGTACTTC.

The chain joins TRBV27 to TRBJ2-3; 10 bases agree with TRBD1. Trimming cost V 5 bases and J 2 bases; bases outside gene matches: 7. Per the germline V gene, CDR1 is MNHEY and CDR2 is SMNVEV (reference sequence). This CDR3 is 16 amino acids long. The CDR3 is CASSRTGTGVTDTQYF. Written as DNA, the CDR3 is TGTGCCAGCAGTAGAACCGGGACAGGGGTCACAGATACGCAGTATTTT.

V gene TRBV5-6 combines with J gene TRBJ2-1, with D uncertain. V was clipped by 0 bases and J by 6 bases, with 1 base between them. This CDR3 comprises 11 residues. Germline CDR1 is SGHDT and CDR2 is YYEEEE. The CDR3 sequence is CASSLGNEQFF. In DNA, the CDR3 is TGTGCCAGCAGCTTGGGCAATGAGCAGTTCTTC.

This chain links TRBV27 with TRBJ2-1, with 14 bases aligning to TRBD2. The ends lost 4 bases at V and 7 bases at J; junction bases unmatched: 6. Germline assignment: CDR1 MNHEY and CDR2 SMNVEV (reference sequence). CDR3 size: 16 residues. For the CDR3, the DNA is TGTGCCAGCAGTTCAAGACTAGCGGGAGGGCCAAATGAGCAGTTCTTC. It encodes CASSSRLAGGPNEQFF.

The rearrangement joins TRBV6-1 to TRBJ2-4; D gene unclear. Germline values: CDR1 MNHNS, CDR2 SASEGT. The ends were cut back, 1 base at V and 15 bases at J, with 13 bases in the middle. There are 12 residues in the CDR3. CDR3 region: CASSEGSSLRYF. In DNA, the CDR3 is TGTGCCAGCAGTGAAGGCAGCTCACTCCGGTACTTC.

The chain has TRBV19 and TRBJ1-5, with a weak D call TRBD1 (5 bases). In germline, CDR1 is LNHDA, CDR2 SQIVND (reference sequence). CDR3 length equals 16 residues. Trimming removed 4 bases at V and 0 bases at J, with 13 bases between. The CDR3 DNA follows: TGTGCCAGTAGTAGATCCGGGACGTATAGCAATCAGCCCCAGCATTTT. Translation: CASSRSGTYSNQPQHF.

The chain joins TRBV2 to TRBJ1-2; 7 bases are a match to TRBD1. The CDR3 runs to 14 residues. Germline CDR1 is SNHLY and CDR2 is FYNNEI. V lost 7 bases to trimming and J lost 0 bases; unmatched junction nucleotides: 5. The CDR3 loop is CASNPGTANYGYTF. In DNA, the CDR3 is TGTGCCAGCAACCCCGGGACAGCTAACTATGGCTACACCTTC.

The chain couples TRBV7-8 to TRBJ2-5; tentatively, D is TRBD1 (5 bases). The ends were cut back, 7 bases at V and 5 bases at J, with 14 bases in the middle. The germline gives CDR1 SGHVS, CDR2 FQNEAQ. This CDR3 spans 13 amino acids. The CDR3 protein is CASNPDMGETQYF. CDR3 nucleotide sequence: TGTGCCAGCAATCCGGACATGGGGGAGACCCAGTACTTC.

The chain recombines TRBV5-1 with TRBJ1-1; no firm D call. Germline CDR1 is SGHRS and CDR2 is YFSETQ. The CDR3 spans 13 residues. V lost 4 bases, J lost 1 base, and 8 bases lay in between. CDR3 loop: CASSLPGNTEAFF. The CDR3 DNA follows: TGCGCCAGCAGCCTGCCTGGGAACACTGAAGCTTTCTTT.

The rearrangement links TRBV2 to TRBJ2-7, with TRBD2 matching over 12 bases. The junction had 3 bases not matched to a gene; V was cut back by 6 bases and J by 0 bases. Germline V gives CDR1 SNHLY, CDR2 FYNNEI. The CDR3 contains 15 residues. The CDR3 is CASRRTSGNSYEQYF. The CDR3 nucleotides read TGTGCCAGCAGAAGGACTAGCGGGAACTCCTACGAGCAGTACTTC. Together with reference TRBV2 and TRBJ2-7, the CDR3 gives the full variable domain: EPEVTQTPSHQVTQMGQEVILRCVPISNHLYFYWYRQILGQKVEFLVSFYNNEISEKSEIFDDQFSVERPDGSNFTLKIRSTKLEDSAMYFCASRRTSGNSYEQYFGPGTRLTVT.

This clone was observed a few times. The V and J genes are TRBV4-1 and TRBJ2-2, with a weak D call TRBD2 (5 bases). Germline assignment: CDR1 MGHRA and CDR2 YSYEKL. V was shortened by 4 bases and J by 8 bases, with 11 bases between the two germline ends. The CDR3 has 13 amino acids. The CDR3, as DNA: TGCGCCAGCAGCCTTCGCGAGCGGGGGGAGCTGTTTTTT. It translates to CASSLRERGELFF.

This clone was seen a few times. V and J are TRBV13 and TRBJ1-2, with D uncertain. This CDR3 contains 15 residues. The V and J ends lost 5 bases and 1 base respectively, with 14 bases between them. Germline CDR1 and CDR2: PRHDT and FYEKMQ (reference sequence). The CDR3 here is CASSLKPGSNYGYTF. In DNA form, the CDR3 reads TGTGCCAGCAGCCTAAAGCCTGGTAGTAACTATGGCTACACCTTC. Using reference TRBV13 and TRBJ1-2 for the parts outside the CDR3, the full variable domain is AAGVIQSPRHLIKEKRETATLKCYPIPRHDTVYWYQQGPGQDPQFLISFYEKMQSDKGSIPDRFSAQQFSDYHSELNMSSLELGDSALYFCASSLKPGSNYGYTFGSGTRLTVV.

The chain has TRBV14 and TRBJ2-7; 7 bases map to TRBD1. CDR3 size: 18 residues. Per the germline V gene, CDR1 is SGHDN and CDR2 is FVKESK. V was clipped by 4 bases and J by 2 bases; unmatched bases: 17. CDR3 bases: TGTGCCAGCAGCCTAAGACAGGGTACCGCCATGTCCGCCTACGAGCAGTACTTC. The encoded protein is CASSLRQGTAMSAYEQYF.

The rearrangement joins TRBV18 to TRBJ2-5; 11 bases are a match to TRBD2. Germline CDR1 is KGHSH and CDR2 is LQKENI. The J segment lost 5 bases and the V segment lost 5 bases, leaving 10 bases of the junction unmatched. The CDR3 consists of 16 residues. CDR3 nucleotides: TGTGCCAGCTCATCAAGACTAGCGGGGTTACGGGAGACCCAGTACTTC. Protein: CASSSRLAGLRETQYF.

The CDR3 reads CASSYSGRQETQYF. The CDR3 DNA reads as TGTGCCAGCAGTTACTCGGGCAGGCAAGAGACCCAGTACTTC. The chain employs TRBV6-6 and TRBJ2-5; no reliable D call. The V end lost 0 bases, the J end lost 2 bases, and 7 bases lay between the germline ends. The CDR3 consists of 14 residues. From germline, CDR1 is MNHNY and CDR2 SVGAGI (reference sequence).

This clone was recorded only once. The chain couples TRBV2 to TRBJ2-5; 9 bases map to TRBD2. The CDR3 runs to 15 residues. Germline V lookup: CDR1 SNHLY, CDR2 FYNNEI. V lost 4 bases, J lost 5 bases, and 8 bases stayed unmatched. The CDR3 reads CASSGVSGRLETQYF. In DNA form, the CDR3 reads TGTGCCAGCAGTGGGGTTAGCGGGAGACTGGAGACCCAGTACTTC.

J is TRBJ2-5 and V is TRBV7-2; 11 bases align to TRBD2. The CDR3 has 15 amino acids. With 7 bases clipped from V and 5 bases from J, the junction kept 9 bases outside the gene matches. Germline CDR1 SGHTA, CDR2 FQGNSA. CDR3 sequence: CASTSSGRAFETQYF. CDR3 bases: TGTGCCAGCACCAGTAGCGGGAGGGCCTTTGAGACCCAGTACTTC.

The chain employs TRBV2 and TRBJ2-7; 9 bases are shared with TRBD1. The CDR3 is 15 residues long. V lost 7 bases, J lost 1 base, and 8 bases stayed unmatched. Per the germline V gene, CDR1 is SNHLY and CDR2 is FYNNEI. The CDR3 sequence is CASTRGGTGSYEQYF. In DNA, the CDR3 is TGTGCCAGCACGCGGGGCGGGACAGGGTCCTACGAGCAGTACTTC.